Each of the 18 T cell receptor beta chains below was sequenced from the same sample in a study of blood T cell repertoires in COVID-19. Profiling relied on immunoSEQ multiplex PCR, and the TCRdb table lists in-frame clones only, not all of them. This sample yields 70,000 to 90,000 clones, of which roughly 82% are seen a single time; 7% to 9% belongs to the top ten. Sequencing used peripheral blood. The receptors derive from a man aged 45-60 years with active COVID-19.

The chain joins TRBV4-3 to TRBJ2-1; 9 positions match TRBD2. The germline CDR1 and CDR2 sequences are LGHNA and YSLEER. The CDR3 has 16 amino acids. Trimming cost V 2 bases and J 10 bases; bases outside gene matches: 12. The CDR3 bases are TGCGCCAGCAGCCAAAGGGAGCGGGAGGCCCCCGGGGAGCAGTTCTTC. It codes for CASSQREREAPGEQFF.

This chain links TRBV7-2 with TRBJ1-1, with D possibly being TRBD1 (6 bases). The germline V gene encodes CDR1 SGHTA and CDR2 FQGNSA. This CDR3 is 13 amino acids long. Trimming took 4 bases from V and 3 from J, leaving 9 bases between them. The CDR3 is CASSYHRDTEAFF. The CDR3 nucleotides are TGTGCCAGCAGCTATCACAGGGACACTGAAGCTTTCTTT.

The chain has TRBV5-1 and TRBJ2-7, with TRBD1 matching over 12 bases. The CDR3 consists of 16 residues. Germline-derived CDR1 and CDR2 are SGHRS and YFSETQ. With 4 bases clipped from V and 2 bases from J, the junction kept 7 bases outside the gene matches. CDR3 DNA: TGCGCCAGCAGCCCTCCGGGACAGGGGGCAGCCTACGAGCAGTACTTC. Protein product: CASSPPGQGAAYEQYF. Based on the CDR3 plus reference TRBV5-1 and TRBJ2-7, the full variable domain is KAGVTQTPRYLIKTRGQQVTLSCSPISGHRSVSWYQQTPGQGLQFLFEYFSETQRNKGNFPGRFSGRQFSNSRSEMNVSTLELGDSALYLCASSPPGQGAAYEQYFGPGTRLTVT.

This chain connects TRBV7-9 to TRBJ2-6, with D maybe TRBD2 (5 bases). Germline V lookup: CDR1 SEHNR, CDR2 FQNEAQ (reference sequence). V was cut by 2 bases and J by 0 bases, with 14 bases left in between. The CDR3 runs to 18 residues. This CDR3 is CASSLSHTTISGANVLTF. The CDR3 nucleotides read TGTGCCAGCAGCTTAAGCCACACGACTATCTCTGGGGCCAACGTCCTGACTTTC.

The gene calls are TRBV7-9 and TRBJ1-3, with D possibly being TRBD1 (5 bases). The CDR3 runs 15 residues. V was trimmed by 1 base and J by 4 bases, leaving 11 bases between them. Germline values: CDR1 SEHNR, CDR2 FQNEAQ (reference sequence). Here the CDR3 reads CASSLVLGPGNTIYF. CDR3 DNA sequence: TGTGCCAGCAGCTTAGTTTTGGGGCCGGGAAACACCATATATTTT.

The rearrangement joins TRBV15 to TRBJ2-7; unclear D gene. CDR1 and CDR2 from the germline V gene are LNHNV and YYDKDF (reference sequence). The germline V and J ends were trimmed by 1 base and 0 bases, with 10 bases remaining between them. The CDR3 extends over 15 amino acids. The CDR3 region has the DNA TGTGCCACCAGCAGAGGTGGAACTACCTCCTACGAGCAGTACTTC. This translates into CATSRGGTTSYEQYF.

This chain uses TRBV5-1 with TRBJ1-1; D is possibly TRBD1 (5 bases). The CDR3 length is 15 residues. Between the trimmed V and J ends, which lost 0 bases and 4 bases, there was a span of 13 bases. Germline loops: CDR1 SGHRS, CDR2 YFSETQ. CDR3 in amino acids: CASSLGQGLSTEAFF. The CDR3 region has the DNA TGCGCCAGCAGCTTGGGCCAGGGCTTGAGCACTGAAGCTTTCTTT.

This rearrangement joins TRBV7-9 to TRBJ2-1; weak D call: TRBD2 (5 bases). V lost 5 bases, J lost 8 bases, and 10 bases lay in between. The CDR3 consists of 12 residues. Germline V gene data show CDR1 as SEHNR and CDR2 as FQNEAQ (reference sequence). The CDR3 DNA reads TGTGCCAGCAGCGACCTAGCCGATGAGCAGTTCTTC. It codes for CASSDLADEQFF.

In this sample, this clone turned up once. The chain is built from TRBV7-2 and TRBJ1-5, with 8 bases fitting TRBD1. The length of the CDR3 is 16 residues. Germline CDR1 is SGHTA and CDR2 is FQGNSA. The V and J ends lost 3 bases and 2 bases, in that order; junction bases with no gene match: 6. The DNA of the CDR3 is TGTGCCAGCAGCTTCCCCGGGACAGGAGGCAATCAGCCCCAGCATTTT. This sequence encodes CASSFPGTGGNQPQHF. Looking up the rest from reference TRBV7-2 and TRBJ1-5 gives the full variable domain: GAGVSQSPSNKVTEKGKDVELRCDPISGHTALYWYRQSLGQGLEFLIYFQGNSAPDKSGLPSDRFSAERTGGSVSTLTIQRTQQEDSAVYLCASSFPGTGGNQPQHFGDGTRLSIL.

J is TRBJ1-4 and V is TRBV2; 10 positions match TRBD1. This CDR3 has 14 amino acids. The J segment lost 9 bases and the V segment lost 7 bases, leaving 8 bases of the junction unmatched. Germline V gives CDR1 SNHLY, CDR2 FYNNEI. Here the CDR3 DNA reads TGTGCCAGCAACCACCGGGACAGGGGTCAAAAACTGTTTTTT. Translated: CASNHRDRGQKLFF. Filled out from reference TRBV2 and TRBJ1-4, the complete variable domain reads EPEVTQTPSHQVTQMGQEVILRCVPISNHLYFYWYRQILGQKVEFLVSFYNNEISEKSEIFDDQFSVERPDGSNFTLKIRSTKLEDSAMYFCASNHRDRGQKLFFGSGTQLSVL.

The chain is built from TRBV7-3 and TRBJ2-1, with 8 bases fitting TRBD2. V lost 4 bases, J lost 6 bases, and 8 bases stayed unmatched. Germline V gene sequence: CDR1 SGHTA, CDR2 FQGTGA. The CDR3 has 15 residues. CDR3 DNA: TGTGCCAGCAGCTCCGGGACTAGTGGGGGCAATGAGCAGTTCTTC. As protein: CASSSGTSGGNEQFF.

V is TRBV24-1 and J is TRBJ1-1; no clear D. Trimming cost V 1 base and J 2 bases, with 4 bases left between them. Per the germline V gene, CDR1 is KGHDR and CDR2 is SFDVKD. CDR3 length: 13 amino acids. CDR3 nucleotides: TGTGCCACCAGTGATTTCCGTAACACTGAAGCTTTCTTT. This encodes CATSDFRNTEAFF.

V and J are TRBV5-4 and TRBJ2-7; TRBD2 might be the D (6 bases). The length of the CDR3 is 16 residues. CDR1 is SGHNT, CDR2 YYREEE, per germline (reference sequence). The V gene lost 4 bases and the J gene lost 6 bases, with 23 bases spanning the gap. CDR3 nucleotides: TGTGCCAGCAGCGGGCTCCGGGCCCAGGGAGGAGTCGAGCAGTACTTC. This encodes CASSGLRAQGGVEQYF.

The V gene is TRBV30, the J gene TRBJ2-2; TRBD2 aligns across 9 bases. Germline V CDR1 and CDR2: GTSNPN, SVGIG (reference sequence). V lost 3 bases to trimming and J lost 3 bases; unmatched junction nucleotides: 5. This CDR3 contains 15 residues. In nucleotides, the CDR3 is TGTGCCTGGAGCCGGGGACTAGCAGACACCGGGGAGCTGTTTTTT. Amino acids: CAWSRGLADTGELFF.

This sequence joins TRBV6-5 and TRBJ1-3; the D is unclear. V was cut by 7 bases and J by 0 bases, with 7 bases left in between. This CDR3 is built from 13 residues. Germline CDR1 MNHEY, CDR2 SVGAGI. The CDR3, as DNA: TGTGCCAGCACTATAAGCTCTGGAAACACCATATATTTT. As protein: CASTISSGNTIYF.

The V call is TRBV27, the J call TRBJ2-7, with TRBD2 matching over 7 bases. V gave up 2 bases and J gave up 5 bases; unmatched junction bases: 9. CDR1 is MNHEY, CDR2 SMNVEV, per germline (reference sequence). There are 15 residues in the CDR3. The CDR3 loop is CASSLRAGATDEQYF. The CDR3 DNA reads TGTGCCAGCAGTTTACGGGCGGGAGCCACGGACGAGCAGTACTTC.

V usage is TRBV9 and J usage is TRBJ1-1; D unresolved. The CDR3 extends over 14 amino acids. CDR1 is SGDLS, CDR2 YYNGEE, per germline. Trimming removed 3 bases from V and 7 bases from J, with 16 bases in between. The CDR3 sequence is CASSALERGGEAFF. CDR3 nucleotides: TGTGCCAGCAGCGCGTTGGAGAGAGGTGGTGAAGCTTTCTTT.

The chain joins TRBV6-5 to TRBJ1-5; 8 bases map to TRBD1. Germline V gene data show CDR1 as MNHEY and CDR2 as SVGAGI. After removal of 6 bases from V and 2 bases from J, the junction contained 6 bases not matched to a gene. CDR3 length equals 15 residues. CDR3 nucleotides: TGTGCCAGCAGACCCGACAGGGGAGGCAATCAGCCCCAGCATTTT. This gives the protein CASRPDRGGNQPQHF.